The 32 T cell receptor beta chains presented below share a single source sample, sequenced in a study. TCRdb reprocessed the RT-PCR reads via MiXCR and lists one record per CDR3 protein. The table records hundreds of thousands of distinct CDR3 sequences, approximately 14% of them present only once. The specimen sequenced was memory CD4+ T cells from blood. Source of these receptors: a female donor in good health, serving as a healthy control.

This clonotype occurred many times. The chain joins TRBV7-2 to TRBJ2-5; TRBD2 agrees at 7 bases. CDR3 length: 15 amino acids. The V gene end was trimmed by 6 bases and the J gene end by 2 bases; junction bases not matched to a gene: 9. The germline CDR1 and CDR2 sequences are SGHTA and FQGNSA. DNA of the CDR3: TGTGCCAGCAGTCCCGGGACTATCATTCAAGAGACCCAGTACTTC. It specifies CASSPGTIIQETQYF.

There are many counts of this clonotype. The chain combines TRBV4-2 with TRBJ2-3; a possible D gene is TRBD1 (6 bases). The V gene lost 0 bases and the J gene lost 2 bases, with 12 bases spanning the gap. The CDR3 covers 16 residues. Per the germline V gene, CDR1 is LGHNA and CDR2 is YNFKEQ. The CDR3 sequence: CASSQEWNRVTDTQYF. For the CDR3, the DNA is TGTGCCAGCAGCCAAGAGTGGAACAGGGTCACAGATACGCAGTATTTT.

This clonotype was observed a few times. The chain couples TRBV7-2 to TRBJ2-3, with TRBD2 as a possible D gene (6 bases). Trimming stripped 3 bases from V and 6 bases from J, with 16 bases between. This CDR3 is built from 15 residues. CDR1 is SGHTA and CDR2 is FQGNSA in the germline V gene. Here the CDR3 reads CASSFNGLAGDTQYF. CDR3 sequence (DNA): TGTGCCAGCAGCTTTAATGGACTGGCGGGGGATACGCAGTATTTT.

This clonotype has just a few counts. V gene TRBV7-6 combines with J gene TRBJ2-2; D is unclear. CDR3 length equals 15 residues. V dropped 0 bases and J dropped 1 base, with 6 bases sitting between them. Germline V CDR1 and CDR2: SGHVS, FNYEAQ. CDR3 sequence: CASSLAGENTGELFF. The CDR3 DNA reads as TGTGCCAGCAGCTTAGCGGGCGAGAACACCGGGGAGCTGTTTTTT.

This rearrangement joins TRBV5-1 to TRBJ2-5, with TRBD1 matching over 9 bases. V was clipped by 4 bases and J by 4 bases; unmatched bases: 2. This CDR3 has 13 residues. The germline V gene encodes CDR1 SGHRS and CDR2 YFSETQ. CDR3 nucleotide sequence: TGCGCCAGCAGCACGGACAGGGGAGAGACCCAGTACTTC. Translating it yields CASSTDRGETQYF.

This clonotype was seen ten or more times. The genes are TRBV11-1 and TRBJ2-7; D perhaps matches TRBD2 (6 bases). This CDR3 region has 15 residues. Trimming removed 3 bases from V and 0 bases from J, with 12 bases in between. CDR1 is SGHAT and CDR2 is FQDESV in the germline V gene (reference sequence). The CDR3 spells CASSFLAEPSYEQYF. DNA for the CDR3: TGTGCCAGCAGCTTTTTAGCGGAACCCTCCTACGAGCAGTACTTC.

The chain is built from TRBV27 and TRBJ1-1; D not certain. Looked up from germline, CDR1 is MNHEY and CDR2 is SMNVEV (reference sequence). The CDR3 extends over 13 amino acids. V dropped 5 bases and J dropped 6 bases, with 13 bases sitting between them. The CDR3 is CASSRFEIAEAFF. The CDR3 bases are TGTGCCAGCAGTAGGTTCGAGATAGCTGAAGCTTTCTTT.

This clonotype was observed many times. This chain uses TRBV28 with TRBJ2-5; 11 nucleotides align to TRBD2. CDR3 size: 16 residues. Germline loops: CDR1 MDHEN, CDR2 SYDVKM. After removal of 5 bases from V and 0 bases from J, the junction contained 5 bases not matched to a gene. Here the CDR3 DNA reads TGTGCCAGCAGTGCACGGGGACTAGCGGACCAAGAGACCCAGTACTTC. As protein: CASSARGLADQETQYF. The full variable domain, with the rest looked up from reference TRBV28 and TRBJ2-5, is DVKVTQSSRYLVKRTGEKVFLECVQDMDHENMFWYRQDPGLGLRLIYFSYDVKMKEKGDIPEGYSVSREKKERFSLILESASTNQTSMYLCASSARGLADQETQYFGPGTRLLVL.

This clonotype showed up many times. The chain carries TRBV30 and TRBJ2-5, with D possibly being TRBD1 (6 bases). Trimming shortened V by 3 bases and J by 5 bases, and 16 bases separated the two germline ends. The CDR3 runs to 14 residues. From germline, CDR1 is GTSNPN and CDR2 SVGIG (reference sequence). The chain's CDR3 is CAWSALGGFETQYF. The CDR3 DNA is TGTGCCTGGAGCGCCCTAGGGGGATTCGAGACCCAGTACTTC.

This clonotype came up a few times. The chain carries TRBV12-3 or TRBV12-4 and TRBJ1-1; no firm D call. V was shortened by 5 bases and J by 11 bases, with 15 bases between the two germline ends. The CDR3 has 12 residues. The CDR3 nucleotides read TGTGCCAGCAGTCCTCCCTCTAAAACGGCTTTCTTT. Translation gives CASSPPSKTAFF.

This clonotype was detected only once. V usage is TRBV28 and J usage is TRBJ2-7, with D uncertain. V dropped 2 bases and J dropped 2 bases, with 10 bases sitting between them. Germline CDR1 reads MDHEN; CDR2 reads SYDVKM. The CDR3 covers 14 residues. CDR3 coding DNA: TGTGCCAGCAGTTTAAAACCCGGTCCCTACGAGCAGTACTTC. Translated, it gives CASSLKPGPYEQYF. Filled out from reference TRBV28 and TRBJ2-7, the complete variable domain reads DVKVTQSSRYLVKRTGEKVFLECVQDMDHENMFWYRQDPGLGLRLIYFSYDVKMKEKGDIPEGYSVSREKKERFSLILESASTNQTSMYLCASSLKPGPYEQYFGPGTRLTVT.

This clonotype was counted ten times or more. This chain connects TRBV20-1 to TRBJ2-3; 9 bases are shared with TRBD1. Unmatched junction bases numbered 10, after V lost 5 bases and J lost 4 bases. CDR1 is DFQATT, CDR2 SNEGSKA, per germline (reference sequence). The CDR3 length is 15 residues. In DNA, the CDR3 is TGCAGTGCTGACCGAGGGACAGGGAGGGCAGATACGCAGTATTTT. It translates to CSADRGTGRADTQYF.

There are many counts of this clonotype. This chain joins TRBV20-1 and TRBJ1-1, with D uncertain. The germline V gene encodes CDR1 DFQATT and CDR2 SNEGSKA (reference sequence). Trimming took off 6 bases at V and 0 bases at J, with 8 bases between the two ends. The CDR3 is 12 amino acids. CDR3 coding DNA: TGCAGTGCCCCACAAGTGAACACTGAAGCTTTCTTT. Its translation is CSAPQVNTEAFF.

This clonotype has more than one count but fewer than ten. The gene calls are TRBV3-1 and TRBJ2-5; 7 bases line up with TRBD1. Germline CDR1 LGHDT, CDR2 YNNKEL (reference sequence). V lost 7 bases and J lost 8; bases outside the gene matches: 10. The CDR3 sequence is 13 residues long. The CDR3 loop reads CASTWTGGGTQYF. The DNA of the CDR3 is TGTGCCAGCACCTGGACAGGTGGGGGTACCCAGTACTTC.

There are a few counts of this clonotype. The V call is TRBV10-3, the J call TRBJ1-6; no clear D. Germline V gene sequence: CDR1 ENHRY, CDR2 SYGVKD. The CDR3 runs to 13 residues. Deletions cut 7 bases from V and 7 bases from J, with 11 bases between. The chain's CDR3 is CAIMAQLNSPLHF. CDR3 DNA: TGTGCCATCATGGCACAGTTAAATTCACCCCTCCACTTT.

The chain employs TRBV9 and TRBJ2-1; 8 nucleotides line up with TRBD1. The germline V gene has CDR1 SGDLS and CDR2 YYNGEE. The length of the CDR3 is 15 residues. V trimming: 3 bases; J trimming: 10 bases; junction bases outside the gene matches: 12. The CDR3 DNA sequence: TGTGCCAGCAGCGAGGGGCCCCAAGACAGGGGAGAGCAGTTCTTC. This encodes CASSEGPQDRGEQFF.

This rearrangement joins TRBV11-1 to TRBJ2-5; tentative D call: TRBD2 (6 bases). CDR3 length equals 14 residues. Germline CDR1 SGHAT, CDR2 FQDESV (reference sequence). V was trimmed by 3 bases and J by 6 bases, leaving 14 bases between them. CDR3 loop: CASSFGGEEKTQYF. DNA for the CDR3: TGTGCCAGCAGCTTTGGAGGGGAGGAAAAGACCCAGTACTTC.

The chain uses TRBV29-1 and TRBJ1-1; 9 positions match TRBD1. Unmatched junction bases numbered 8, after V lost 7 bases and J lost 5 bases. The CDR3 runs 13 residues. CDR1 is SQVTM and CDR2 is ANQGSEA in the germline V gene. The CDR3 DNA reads TGCAGCGCCGACGGGACAGGGAGGACTGAAGCTTTCTTT. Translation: CSADGTGRTEAFF.

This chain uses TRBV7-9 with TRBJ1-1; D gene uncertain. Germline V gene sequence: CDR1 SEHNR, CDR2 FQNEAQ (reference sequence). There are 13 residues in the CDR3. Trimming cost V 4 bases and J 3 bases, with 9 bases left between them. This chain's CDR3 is CASSYMPDTEAFF. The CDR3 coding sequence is TGTGCCAGCAGCTATATGCCAGACACTGAAGCTTTCTTT.

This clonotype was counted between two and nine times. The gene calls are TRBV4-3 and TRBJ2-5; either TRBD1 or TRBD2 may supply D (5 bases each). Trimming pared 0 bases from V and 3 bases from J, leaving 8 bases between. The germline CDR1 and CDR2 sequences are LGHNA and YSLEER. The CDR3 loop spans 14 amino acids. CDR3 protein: CASSQDWGKETQYF. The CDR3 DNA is TGCGCCAGCAGCCAAGATTGGGGGAAAGAGACCCAGTACTTC.

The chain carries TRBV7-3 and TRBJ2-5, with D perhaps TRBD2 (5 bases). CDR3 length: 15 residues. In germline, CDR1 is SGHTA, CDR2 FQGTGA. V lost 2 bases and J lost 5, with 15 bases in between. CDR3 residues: CASSLGLAPRETQYF. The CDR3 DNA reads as TGTGCCAGCAGCTTAGGCCTAGCCCCAAGGGAGACCCAGTACTTC.

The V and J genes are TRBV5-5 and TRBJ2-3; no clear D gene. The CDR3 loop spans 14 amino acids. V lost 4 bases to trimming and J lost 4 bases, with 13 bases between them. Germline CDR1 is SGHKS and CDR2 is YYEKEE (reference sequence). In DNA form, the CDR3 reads TGTGCCAGCAGCCTAGGACCTGAACCAGATACGCAGTATTTT. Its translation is CASSLGPEPDTQYF.

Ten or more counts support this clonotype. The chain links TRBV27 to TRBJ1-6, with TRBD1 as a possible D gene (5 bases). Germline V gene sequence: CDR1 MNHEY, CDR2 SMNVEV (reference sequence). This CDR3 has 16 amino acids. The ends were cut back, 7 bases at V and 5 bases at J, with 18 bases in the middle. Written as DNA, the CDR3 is TGTGCCAGCACCGCGAGGGATAGGGGCAATAATTCACCCCTCCACTTT. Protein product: CASTARDRGNNSPLHF.

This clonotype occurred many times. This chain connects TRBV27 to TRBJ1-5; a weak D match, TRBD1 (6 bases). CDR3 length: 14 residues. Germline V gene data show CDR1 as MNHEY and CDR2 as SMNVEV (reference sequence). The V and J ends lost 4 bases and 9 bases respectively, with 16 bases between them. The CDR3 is CASSYQTGAGPQHF. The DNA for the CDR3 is TGTGCCAGCAGTTATCAGACAGGCGCAGGGCCCCAGCATTTT.

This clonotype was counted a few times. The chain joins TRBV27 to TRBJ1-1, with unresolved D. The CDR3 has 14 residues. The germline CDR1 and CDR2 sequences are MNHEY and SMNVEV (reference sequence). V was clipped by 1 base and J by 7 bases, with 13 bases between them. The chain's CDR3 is CASSLFPQTSEAFF. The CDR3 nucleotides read TGTGCCAGCAGTTTATTTCCCCAGACCAGTGAAGCTTTCTTT.

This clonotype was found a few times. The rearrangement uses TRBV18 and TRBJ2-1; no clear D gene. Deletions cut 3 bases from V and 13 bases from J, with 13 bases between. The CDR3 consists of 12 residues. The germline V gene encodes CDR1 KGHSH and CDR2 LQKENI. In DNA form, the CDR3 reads TGTGCCAGCTCACCGAACGTGCAAGAACAGTTCTTC. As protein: CASSPNVQEQFF.

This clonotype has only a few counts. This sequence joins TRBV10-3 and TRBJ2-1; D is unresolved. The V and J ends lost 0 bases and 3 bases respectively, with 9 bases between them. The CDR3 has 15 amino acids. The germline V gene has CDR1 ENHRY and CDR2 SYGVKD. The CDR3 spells CAISESGGLYNEQFF. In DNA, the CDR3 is TGTGCCATCAGTGAGTCGGGCGGCCTCTACAATGAGCAGTTCTTC.

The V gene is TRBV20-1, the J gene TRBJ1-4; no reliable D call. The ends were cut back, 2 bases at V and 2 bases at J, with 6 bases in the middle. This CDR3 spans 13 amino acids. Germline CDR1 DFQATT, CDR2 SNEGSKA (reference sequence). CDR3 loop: CSARRPTNEKLFF. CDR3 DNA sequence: TGCAGTGCTAGACGGCCGACTAATGAAAAACTGTTTTTT.

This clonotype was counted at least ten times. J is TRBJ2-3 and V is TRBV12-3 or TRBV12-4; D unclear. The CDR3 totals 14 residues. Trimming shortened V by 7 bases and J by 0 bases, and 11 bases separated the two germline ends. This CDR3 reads CASTPRISTDTQYF. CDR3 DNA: TGTGCCAGCACCCCAAGGATCAGCACAGATACGCAGTATTTT.

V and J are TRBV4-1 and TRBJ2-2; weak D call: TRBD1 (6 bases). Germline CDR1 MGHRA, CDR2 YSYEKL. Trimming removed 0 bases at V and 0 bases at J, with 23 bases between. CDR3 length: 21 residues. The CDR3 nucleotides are TGCGCCAGCAGCCAAGATGGAAGGACAGTCCACCCCTCCCCGAACACCGGGGAGCTGTTTTTT. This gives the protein CASSQDGRTVHPSPNTGELFF.

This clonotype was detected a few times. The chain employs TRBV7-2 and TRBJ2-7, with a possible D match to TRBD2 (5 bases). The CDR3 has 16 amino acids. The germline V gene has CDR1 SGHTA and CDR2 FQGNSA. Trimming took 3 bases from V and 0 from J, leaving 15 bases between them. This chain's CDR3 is CASSLRSGFGSYEQYF. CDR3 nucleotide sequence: TGTGCCAGCAGCTTGAGGTCGGGATTCGGCTCCTACGAGCAGTACTTC.

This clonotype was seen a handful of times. The CDR3 spells CASSLVLAIEQFF. The CDR3 coding sequence is TGTGCCAGCAGCTTGGTTCTGGCCATCGAGCAGTTCTTC. V usage is TRBV5-6 and J usage is TRBJ2-1; D is uncertain. Trimming pared 0 bases from V and 10 bases from J, leaving 11 bases between. Germline V gene data show CDR1 as SGHDT and CDR2 as YYEEEE. The CDR3 totals 13 residues.